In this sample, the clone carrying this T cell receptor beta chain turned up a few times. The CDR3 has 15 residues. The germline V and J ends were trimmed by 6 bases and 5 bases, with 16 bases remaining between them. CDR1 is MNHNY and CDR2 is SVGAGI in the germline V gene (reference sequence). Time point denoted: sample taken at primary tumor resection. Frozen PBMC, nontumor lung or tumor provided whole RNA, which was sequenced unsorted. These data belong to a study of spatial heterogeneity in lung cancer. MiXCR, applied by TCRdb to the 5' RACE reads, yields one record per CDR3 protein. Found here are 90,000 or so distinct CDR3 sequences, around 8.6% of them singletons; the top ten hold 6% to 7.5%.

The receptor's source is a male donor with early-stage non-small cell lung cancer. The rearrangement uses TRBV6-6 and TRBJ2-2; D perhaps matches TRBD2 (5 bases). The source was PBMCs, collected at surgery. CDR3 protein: CASSLGISFTGELFF. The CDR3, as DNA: TGTGCCAGCAGCCTCGGGATCTCCTTTACCGGGGAGCTGTTTTTT.